This TCR beta chain was captured by sequencing in a study of T cell responses to AZD1222 COVID-19 vaccine. The germline V gene has CDR1 SNHLY and CDR2 FYNNEI. V gave up 7 bases and J gave up 7 bases; unmatched junction bases: 11. CDR3 length equals 16 residues. TCRdb's copy holds only in-frame clones and misses some; the assay was immunoSEQ multiplex PCR. The table lists some 120,000 clones, 88% of them singletons. This receptor was obtained from an adult who received the AZD1222 COVID-19 vaccine. The sequencing used peripheral blood, collected 28 days after the second AZD1222 dose. This rearrangement joins TRBV2 to TRBJ1-6, with TRBD1 matching 9 bases. Here the CDR3 DNA reads TGTGCCAGCAACAATTTCGGGACAGGGTCGAATTCACCCCTCCACTTT. Its protein product is CASNNFGTGSNSPLHF.